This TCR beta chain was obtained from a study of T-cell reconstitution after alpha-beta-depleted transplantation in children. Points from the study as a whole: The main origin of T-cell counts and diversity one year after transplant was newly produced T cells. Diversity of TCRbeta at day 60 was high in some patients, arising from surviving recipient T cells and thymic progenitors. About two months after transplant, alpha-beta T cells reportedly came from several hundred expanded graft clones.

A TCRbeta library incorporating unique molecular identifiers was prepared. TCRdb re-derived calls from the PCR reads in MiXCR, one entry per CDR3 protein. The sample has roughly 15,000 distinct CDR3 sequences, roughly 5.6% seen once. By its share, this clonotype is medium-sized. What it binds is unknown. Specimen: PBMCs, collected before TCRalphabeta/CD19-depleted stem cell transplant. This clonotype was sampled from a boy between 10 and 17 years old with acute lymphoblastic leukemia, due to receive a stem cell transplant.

CDR3 nucleotides: TGTGCCACCAGTGAAGGGGGGCTCTACGAGCAGTACTTC. Protein product: CATSEGGLYEQYF. The J gene is TRBJ2-7, the V gene TRBV24-1; D assignment may be TRBD1 or TRBD2 (6 bases each). Germline assignment: CDR1 KGHDR and CDR2 SFDVKD. CDR3 length: 13 residues. The ends were cut back, 4 bases at V and 3 bases at J, with 9 bases in the middle.